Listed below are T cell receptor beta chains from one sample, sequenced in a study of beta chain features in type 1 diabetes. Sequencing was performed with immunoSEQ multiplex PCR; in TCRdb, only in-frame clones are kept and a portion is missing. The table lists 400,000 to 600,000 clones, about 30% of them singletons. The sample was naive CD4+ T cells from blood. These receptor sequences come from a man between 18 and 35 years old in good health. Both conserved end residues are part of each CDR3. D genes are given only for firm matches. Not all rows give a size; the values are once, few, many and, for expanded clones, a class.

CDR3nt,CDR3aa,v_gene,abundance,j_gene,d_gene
TGTGCCTGGCGGGCCTTTATTACTAACTATGGCTACACCTTC,CAWRAFITNYGYTF,TRBV30,-,TRBJ1-2,-
TGTGCCTGGAGTGTAGGGGGCAGGGGTCAGCCCCAGCATTTT,CAWSVGGRGQPQHF,TRBV30,-,TRBJ1-5,TRBD1
TGTGCCTGGGCTAACCCGGGTTACCACGGGGAAAAACTGTTTTTT,CAWANPGYHGEKLFF,TRBV30,-,TRBJ1-4,-
TGTGCCAGCAGCCCACCCAATATGGACAGGGAGAGAACAAGTTCAAGTCAGCCCCAGCATTTT,CASSPPNMDRERTSSSQPQHF,TRBV7-3,few,TRBJ1-5,TRBD1
TGCAGTGCTAGACTACTCGAGACCCAGTACTTC,CSARLLETQYF,TRBV20-1,few,TRBJ2-5,-
TGTGCCAGCAGCCAAGGGAATAGCGAGACCCAGTACTTC,CASSQGNSETQYF,TRBV4-2,few,TRBJ2-5,-
TGTGCCAGCAGGACGGAGGGCAACACAGATACGCAGTATTTT,CASRTEGNTDTQYF,TRBV2,-,TRBJ2-3,-
TGTGCCAGCAGCCCCGGCTATGGCTACACCTTC,CASSPGYGYTF,TRBV28,-,TRBJ1-2,-
TGCGCCAGCAGCCAAGGGTTTCGCACAGATACGCAGTATTTT,CASSQGFRTDTQYF,TRBV4-1,few,TRBJ2-3,-
TGTGCCTGGATGGATCGGACAGTAAGAGACGGCTACACCTTC,CAWMDRTVRDGYTF,TRBV30,few,TRBJ1-2,-
TGTGCCAGCAGCTCGTTTTCCGAGCAGTACTTC,CASSSFSEQYF,TRBV7-2,-,TRBJ2-7,-
TGTGCCAGCAGGGGCCTCAAGGCAGATACGCAGTATTTT,CASRGLKADTQYF,TRBV7-9,-,TRBJ2-3,-
TGTGCCAGCAGCATAGGGACTAGCGGGAACTACAATGAGCAGTTCTTC,CASSIGTSGNYNEQFF,TRBV28,-,TRBJ2-1,TRBD2
TGTGCCAGCAGCGTAGGAAAGGGGTCCTACGAGCAGTACTTC,CASSVGKGSYEQYF,TRBV9,few,TRBJ2-7,-
TGCAGTGCTAGAGCGAACACTGAAGCTTTCTTT,CSARANTEAFF,TRBV20-1,-,TRBJ1-1,-
TGTGCCTGGAGCAGGGACAGGAACTACGAGCAGTACTTC,CAWSRDRNYEQYF,TRBV30,-,TRBJ2-7,TRBD1
TGTGCCAGCAGCGTAGTTTCCAGGGACTCCGGGGAGCTGTTTTTT,CASSVVSRDSGELFF,TRBV9,-,TRBJ2-2,-
TGTGCCAGCAGATCCCTCTCGGGACAGACCTACGAGCAGTACTTC,CASRSLSGQTYEQYF,TRBV7-9,few,TRBJ2-7,TRBD1
TGTGCCAGCAGCTTCGGACTAGCGGGAGCAGATACGCAGTATTTT,CASSFGLAGADTQYF,TRBV13,-,TRBJ2-3,TRBD2
TGCGCCAGCAGCCAACTACCAGGGGGCCGGTACAATGAGCAGTTCTTC,CASSQLPGGRYNEQFF,TRBV4-3,few,TRBJ2-1,TRBD1
TGTGCCAGCAGCTACCGCCGGGACCAGGAGGAGACCCAGTACTTC,CASSYRRDQEETQYF,TRBV5-4,-,TRBJ2-5,-
TGTGCCAGCAGCACGGGACTAGCGGGAATCCTAGCCAAAAACATTCAGTACTTC,CASSTGLAGILAKNIQYF,TRBV5-6,-,TRBJ2-4,TRBD2
TGCGCCAGCAGCACAGTGACAGACGGGTCCTACGAGCAGTACTTC,CASSTVTDGSYEQYF,TRBV5-1,-,TRBJ2-7,-
TGTGCCAGCAGCCCGACTAGCACTGAGCAGTTCTTC,CASSPTSTEQFF,TRBV6-6,few,TRBJ2-1,TRBD2
TGTGCCTGGAGTGCGGGACTAGCGGGAGTGGGAGATACGCAGTATTTT,CAWSAGLAGVGDTQYF,TRBV30,-,TRBJ2-3,TRBD2
TGTGCCTGGAGCTTTGCAAAGGGCACCATATATTTT,CAWSFAKGTIYF,TRBV30,-,TRBJ1-3,-
TGTGCCTGGAGTCAACAGGGACCCAACACCATATATTTT,CAWSQQGPNTIYF,TRBV30,-,TRBJ1-3,-